The next 21 T cell receptor beta chains were all read from a single sample in a study of blood T cell repertoires in COVID-19. TCRdb's copy holds only in-frame clones and misses some; the assay was immunoSEQ multiplex PCR. The data hold 130,000 or so clones, with 70% to 90% observed a single time. Sequencing was performed on peripheral blood. The receptors stem from a woman between 55 and 75 years old with acute or convalescent COVID-19.

This rearrangement joins TRBV3-1 (or the pseudogene TRBV3-2) to TRBJ2-5; 13 bases line up with TRBD2. V lost 4 bases, J lost 5 bases, and 7 bases stayed unmatched. Germline CDR1 and CDR2: LGHDT and YNNKEL (reference sequence). This CDR3 is built from 16 residues. CDR3 DNA: TGTGCCAGCAGCCTAAGACTAGCGGGGGGCCGCGAGACCCAGTACTTC. Protein product: CASSLRLAGGRETQYF.

The chain is built from TRBV7-9 and TRBJ2-1; D is possibly TRBD2 (6 bases). Trimming removed 3 bases from V and 6 bases from J, with 15 bases in between. The CDR3 length is 15 residues. Germline-derived CDR1 and CDR2 are SEHNR and FQNEAQ (reference sequence). The CDR3 loop is CASSLTGVMGNEQFF. CDR3 nucleotides: TGTGCCAGCAGCTTGACGGGGGTCATGGGCAATGAGCAGTTCTTC.

This chain uses TRBV4-2 with TRBJ2-7, with D maybe TRBD2 (5 bases). The germline V and J ends were trimmed by 2 bases and 3 bases, with 14 bases remaining between them. The germline gives CDR1 LGHNA, CDR2 YNFKEQ. The CDR3 runs to 15 residues. The CDR3 DNA is TGTGCCAGCAGCCAACGGCCCCTAGCTGGCTACGAGCAGTACTTC. Translated, it gives CASSQRPLAGYEQYF.

The chain couples TRBV11-3 to TRBJ2-1, with a weak D call TRBD2 (6 bases). V was clipped by 5 bases and J by 5 bases, with 19 bases between them. Germline CDR1 is SGHNT and CDR2 is YENEEA. The CDR3 runs to 16 residues. CDR3 in DNA: TGTGCCAGCAGCCCCCGAGGACTATCGATCAACAATGAGCAGTTCTTC. As protein: CASSPRGLSINNEQFF.

The V and J genes are TRBV27 and TRBJ1-6, with TRBD1 matching over 8 bases. Unmatched junction bases numbered 9, after V lost 5 bases and J lost 0 bases. The CDR3 sequence is 18 residues long. Germline CDR1 MNHEY, CDR2 SMNVEV (reference sequence). The CDR3 region is CASSIGQGELSYNSPLHF. The CDR3 DNA is TGTGCCAGCAGTATTGGACAGGGTGAACTCTCCTATAATTCACCCCTCCACTTT.

The chain combines TRBV27 with TRBJ1-5; possibly TRBD1 for D (6 bases). There are 12 residues in the CDR3. Germline V lookup: CDR1 MNHEY, CDR2 SMNVEV (reference sequence). V lost 10 bases, J lost 5 bases, and 12 bases lay in between. CDR3 coding DNA: TGTGCCACCCAGGGGTACGATCAGCCCCAGCATTTT. It is translated as CATQGYDQPQHF.

This clone came up a few times. The J gene is TRBJ1-5, the V gene TRBV4-1, with a tentative D call TRBD1 (6 bases). Trimming took 0 bases from V and 3 from J, leaving 21 bases between them. This CDR3 region has 19 residues. Germline CDR1 MGHRA, CDR2 YSYEKL. The CDR3 DNA reads TGCGCCAGCAGCCAAGACGGACAGTTTAGTCAGAGACTCAATCAGCCCCAGCATTTT. Translating gives CASSQDGQFSQRLNQPQHF.

This rearrangement joins TRBV7-2 to TRBJ1-6, with TRBD1 matching over 10 bases. The J segment lost 14 bases and the V segment lost 5 bases, leaving 9 bases of the junction unmatched. In germline, CDR1 is SGHTA, CDR2 FQGNSA. This CDR3 has 14 residues. CDR3 residues: CASSPGQGSLTLHF. The CDR3 coding sequence is TGTGCCAGCAGCCCGGGACAGGGGTCTCTCACCCTCCACTTT. The entire variable domain, with the rest obtained from reference TRBV7-2 and TRBJ1-6, is as follows: GAGVSQSPSNKVTEKGKDVELRCDPISGHTALYWYRQSLGQGLEFLIYFQGNSAPDKSGLPSDRFSAERTGGSVSTLTIQRTQQEDSAVYLCASSPGQGSLTLHFGNGTRLTVT.

The chain uses TRBV7-2 and TRBJ1-4; tentative D call: TRBD1 (6 bases). CDR1 SGHTA and CDR2 FQGNSA come from the germline V gene. This CDR3 contains 15 residues. The V gene lost 6 bases and the J gene lost 0 bases, with 11 bases spanning the gap. The CDR3 DNA reads TGTGCCAGCAGTAATACAGGGCCAACTAATGAAAAACTGTTTTTT. Amino acids: CASSNTGPTNEKLFF.

This clone was counted a single time. The chain couples TRBV7-2 to TRBJ1-1, with D unclear. The CDR3 sequence is 12 residues long. Germline CDR1 SGHTA, CDR2 FQGNSA. Trimming shortened V by 4 bases and J by 9 bases, and 12 bases separated the two germline ends. The CDR3: CASSSGLSQAFF. DNA for the CDR3: TGTGCCAGCAGCTCCGGTCTTTCCCAAGCTTTCTTT.

This chain links TRBV6-5 with TRBJ1-1, with D hard to call. Trimming took off 0 bases at V and 4 bases at J, with 6 bases between the two ends. Germline CDR1 reads MNHEY; CDR2 reads SVGAGI. The CDR3 loop spans 13 amino acids. CDR3 protein: CASSYSRITEAFF. The CDR3 nucleotides read TGTGCCAGCAGTTACTCGAGGATCACTGAAGCTTTCTTT.

The rearrangement joins TRBV12-3 or TRBV12-4 to TRBJ1-2, with 7 bases aligning to TRBD1. The ends lost 1 base at V and 8 bases at J; junction bases unmatched: 1. CDR3 length: 12 amino acids. This chain's CDR3 is CASSLEQGGYTF. CDR3 nucleotides: TGTGCCAGCAGTTTAGAACAGGGGGGCTACACCTTC.

This chain joins TRBV5-4 and TRBJ1-4; possible D gene TRBD1, 6 bases. Trimming pared 2 bases from V and 2 bases from J, leaving 7 bases between. This CDR3 is built from 14 residues. Per the germline V gene, CDR1 is SGHNT and CDR2 is YYREEE (reference sequence). DNA for the CDR3: TGTGCCAGCAGCTTAAGGGGGACTAATGAAAAACTGTTTTTT. Its translation: CASSLRGTNEKLFF.

CDR3 DNA sequence: TGTGCCAGCAGACCAGCGGGGGGCCTTAACAATGAGCAGTTCTTC. Translating it yields CASRPAGGLNNEQFF. V and J are TRBV3-1 (or the pseudogene TRBV3-2) and TRBJ2-1; 9 bases map to TRBD2. Germline V lookup: CDR1 LGHDT, CDR2 YNNKEL (reference sequence). The CDR3 loop spans 15 amino acids. V was pared by 6 bases and J by 5 bases, with 8 bases of the junction left unmatched.

This clone has just one count. The V gene is TRBV28, the J gene TRBJ1-1, with 12 bases matching TRBD1. The CDR3 has 16 amino acids. Trimming removed 6 bases from V and 5 bases from J; junction bases left unmatched: 10. CDR1 and CDR2 from the germline V gene are MDHEN and SYDVKM. Here the CDR3 DNA reads TGTGCCAGCAGCCGTCCGGGACAGGGGGCGCAAACTGAAGCTTTCTTT. This encodes CASSRPGQGAQTEAFF.

This clone was seen only a few times. The chain joins TRBV24-1 to TRBJ2-3; 11 bases fit TRBD2. The CDR3 runs 17 residues. CDR1 KGHDR and CDR2 SFDVKD come from the germline V gene. Losses at the gene ends were 4 bases for V and 3 bases for J; bases not matched to a gene: 8. The CDR3 loop is CATSDPAPSGGTDTQYF. The DNA for the CDR3 is TGTGCCACCAGTGACCCGGCTCCTAGCGGGGGGACAGATACGCAGTATTTT.

The CDR3 region is CASSVGRGAPFDEQYF. The CDR3 nucleotides are TGTGCCAGCAGCGTAGGACGCGGGGCCCCTTTCGACGAGCAGTACTTC. This chain uses TRBV9 with TRBJ2-7, with D possibly being TRBD2 (6 bases). Germline-derived CDR1 and CDR2 are SGDLS and YYNGEE. Trimming removed 0 bases at V and 5 bases at J, with 18 bases between. CDR3 length equals 16 residues.

The chain joins TRBV29-1 to TRBJ1-1, with D possibly matching TRBD1 (6 bases). CDR3 length: 12 amino acids. V lost 6 bases to trimming and J lost 8 bases, with 16 bases between them. Germline V gene sequence: CDR1 SQVTM, CDR2 ANQGSEA. CDR3 in amino acids: CSVADLGTEAFF. In nucleotides, the CDR3 is TGCAGCGTAGCGGATCTTGGGACAGAAGCTTTCTTT.

V gene TRBV5-1 combines with J gene TRBJ2-1; 13 positions agree with TRBD2. The V gene end was trimmed by 2 bases and the J gene end by 1 base; junction bases not matched to a gene: 3. The germline CDR1 and CDR2 sequences are SGHRS and YFSETQ. The CDR3 consists of 17 residues. The chain's CDR3 is CASSLSLAGGSYNEQFF. Here the CDR3 DNA reads TGCGCCAGCAGCTTATCACTAGCGGGGGGGTCCTACAATGAGCAGTTCTTC.

The rearrangement uses TRBV13 and TRBJ2-7; 11 positions match TRBD2. Germline loops: CDR1 PRHDT, CDR2 FYEKMQ (reference sequence). With V trimmed by 5 bases and J by 3 bases, 0 bases remained unmatched. The CDR3 consists of 13 residues. The CDR3 bases are TGTGCCAGCAGCCTAGCGGGGGGCTACGAGCAGTACTTC. Encoded protein: CASSLAGGYEQYF.

The rearrangement uses TRBV18 and TRBJ2-3, with 8 bases aligning to TRBD2. V gave up 5 bases and J gave up 4 bases; unmatched junction bases: 5. The length of the CDR3 is 14 residues. Germline V gene data show CDR1 as KGHSH and CDR2 as LQKENI. The CDR3 region is CASSSGGPADTQYF. In DNA form, the CDR3 reads TGTGCCAGCTCATCGGGGGGGCCTGCAGATACGCAGTATTTT.